This TCR beta chain derives from a study of patients and donors after allogeneic stem cell transplantation. Each CDR3 protein is one row after TCRdb ran MiXCR on the RT-PCR reads. The sample records some 160,000 distinct CDR3 sequences, approximately 24% being singletons. This CDR3 has 14 amino acids. The germline gives CDR1 SQVTM, CDR2 ANQGSEA. Between the trimmed V and J ends, which lost 5 bases and 2 bases, there was a span of 15 bases. Sequencing was carried out using blood, either unsorted or a sorted T cell fraction (not recorded which). This TCR was sampled from a human donor who was either an allogeneic HSCT recipient or a stem cell or donor lymphocyte infusion donor (not recorded which). It is not recorded whose cells these are; they may come from a transplant donor. The gene calls are TRBV29-1 and TRBJ2-5, with D perhaps matching TRBD1 (6 bases). The CDR3 reads CSVSGQIGQETQYF. In DNA, the CDR3 is TGCAGCGTTAGTGGACAGATTGGGCAAGAGACCCAGTACTTC.